Presented here are 7 T cell receptor beta chains from one specimen sequenced in a study of blood T cell repertoires in COVID-19. The protocol was immunoSEQ multiplex PCR, while the TCRdb copy is restricted to in-frame clones and leaves out a portion. The sample holds about 270,000 clones, approximately 90% seen once. The specimen was PBMCs or T cells enriched from blood (not recorded which). Receptors originate from a woman in her forties with acute COVID-19.

The rearrangement joins TRBV4-1 to TRBJ2-1; tentatively, D is TRBD1 (6 bases). The CDR3 spans 14 residues. Trimming pared 4 bases from V and 8 bases from J, leaving 15 bases between. CDR1 is MGHRA and CDR2 is YSYEKL in the germline V gene. The CDR3: CASSPRQGLDEQFF. The DNA for the CDR3 is TGCGCCAGCAGCCCCCGCCAGGGGCTGGATGAGCAGTTCTTC.

This CDR3 is CASSANPGNTIYF. For the CDR3, the DNA is TGTGCCAGCAGCGCTAATCCGGGAAACACCATATATTTT. The rearrangement uses TRBV9 and TRBJ1-3; D is unresolved. This CDR3 is 13 amino acids long. Germline values: CDR1 SGDLS, CDR2 YYNGEE. V gave up 3 bases and J gave up 4 bases, with 8 bases separating them. Full variable domain (remainder filled in from reference TRBV9 and TRBJ1-3): DSGVTQTPKHLITATGQRVTLRCSPRSGDLSVYWYQQSLDQGLQFLIQYYNGEERAKGNILERFSAQQFPDLHSELNLSSLELGDSALYFCASSANPGNTIYFGEGSWLTVV.

The CDR3 loop reads CASSPRQGDNSPLHF. CDR3 bases: TGTGCCAGCAGCCCACGGCAGGGGGATAATTCACCCCTCCACTTT. The J gene is TRBJ1-6, the V gene TRBV7-9; 7 bases are shared with TRBD1. V lost 5 bases to trimming and J lost 5 bases; unmatched junction nucleotides: 6. The germline gives CDR1 SEHNR, CDR2 FQNEAQ (reference sequence). The CDR3 is 15 residues long.

The chain is built from TRBV29-1 and TRBJ2-4, with D possibly TRBD2 on 6 matching bases. Deletions cut 4 bases from V and 5 bases from J, with 15 bases between. The V gene's germline CDR1 is SQVTM and CDR2 ANQGSEA. The length of the CDR3 is 14 residues. In DNA form, the CDR3 reads TGCAGCGTTGCCTTCCTCGGGACTCAAAACATTCAGTACTTC. Translated, it gives CSVAFLGTQNIQYF. Variable domain in full (rest from reference TRBV29-1 and TRBJ2-4): SAVISQKPSRDICQRGTSLTIQCQVDSQVTMMFWYRQQPGQSLTLIATANQGSEATYESGFVIDKFPISRPNLTFSTLTVSNMSPEDSSIYLCSVAFLGTQNIQYFGAGTRLSVL.

This clone was counted a single time. The rearrangement uses TRBV6-4 and TRBJ1-5; 9 nucleotides align to TRBD1. The CDR3 length is 16 residues. Germline values: CDR1 MRHNA, CDR2 SNTAGT. The ends lost 0 bases at V and 4 bases at J; junction bases unmatched: 4. DNA of the CDR3: TGTGCCAGCAGTGACTCGAGGGACAGGGAGAATCAGCCCCAGCATTTT. Translating gives CASSDSRDRENQPQHF.

The chain combines TRBV5-1 with TRBJ1-3, with D hard to call. The CDR3 runs to 14 residues. With 6 bases removed from V and 2 bases from J, the gap between germline ends came to 12 bases. Germline CDR1 SGHRS, CDR2 YFSETQ. CDR3 region: CASKIGVAGNTIYF. CDR3 in DNA: TGCGCCAGCAAAATCGGTGTCGCTGGAAACACCATATATTTT.

The chain couples TRBV7-2 to TRBJ2-5, with TRBD2 as a possible D gene (7 bases). The V end lost 4 bases, the J end lost 5 bases, and 11 bases lay between the germline ends. The germline V gene encodes CDR1 SGHTA and CDR2 FQGNSA. The CDR3 has 13 amino acids. CDR3 coding DNA: TGTGCCAGCAGCTACGGGGGGCCGGAGACCCAGTACTTC. Protein sequence: CASSYGGPETQYF.